This T cell receptor beta chain was recovered during a study of OX40 agonist ivuxolimab in advanced cancers. CDR1 is SGHAT, CDR2 FQNNGV, per germline. The V and J ends lost 3 bases and 7 bases respectively, with 13 bases between them. The CDR3 loop spans 14 amino acids. Sequencing was performed with immunoSEQ multiplex PCR; in TCRdb, only in-frame clones are kept and a portion is missing. The sample shows 20,000 to 30,000 clones, 83% of them seen only once. The starting material was CD4+ or CD8+ T cells sorted from blood, obtained in a trial of the OX40 agonist ivuxolimab. V is TRBV11-2 and J is TRBJ2-1; D is perhaps TRBD1 (6 bases). This TCR came from an adult with an advanced solid tumor such as melanoma, head and neck, liver or kidney cancer. As DNA, the CDR3 is TGTGCCAGCAGCTTTCGGGACATCGTGAATGAGCAGTTCTTC. Its translation: CASSFRDIVNEQFF.